This entry concerns a single T cell receptor beta chain. This sample was included in a study of blood T cell repertoires in COVID-19. Study-wide background: Specimens from acute and convalescent COVID-19 originated in the United States, Italy and Spain. PBMCs, B-cell-depleted T cells, or T cells were the source of the cDNA or gDNA that made up the material.

Per the original data handling: Amplification from reference gene primers served as the basis for estimated nucleated cell counts. Clones were read by immunoSEQ multiplex PCR, and TCRdb kept only the in-frame ones, dropping some. V and J calls and clone size follow that table, whereas D and trimming were derived from the DNA. This sample carries about 240,000 clones, roughly 85% of them seen once, and the ten largest clones take 3.4%. The CDR3 is 15 residues long. After removal of 5 bases from V and 2 bases from J, the junction contained 2 bases not matched to a gene. Germline V lookup: CDR1 SGHTA, CDR2 FQGTGA.

This chain connects TRBV7-3 to TRBJ2-1; the match to TRBD2 covers 11 bases. The clonotype comes from a woman between 18 and 29 years old with acute or convalescent COVID-19. Sequenced sample: peripheral blood. CDR3 sequence: CASSPTSGTYNEQFF. The DNA of the CDR3 is TGTGCCAGCAGCCCGACTAGCGGGACCTACAATGAGCAGTTCTTC.